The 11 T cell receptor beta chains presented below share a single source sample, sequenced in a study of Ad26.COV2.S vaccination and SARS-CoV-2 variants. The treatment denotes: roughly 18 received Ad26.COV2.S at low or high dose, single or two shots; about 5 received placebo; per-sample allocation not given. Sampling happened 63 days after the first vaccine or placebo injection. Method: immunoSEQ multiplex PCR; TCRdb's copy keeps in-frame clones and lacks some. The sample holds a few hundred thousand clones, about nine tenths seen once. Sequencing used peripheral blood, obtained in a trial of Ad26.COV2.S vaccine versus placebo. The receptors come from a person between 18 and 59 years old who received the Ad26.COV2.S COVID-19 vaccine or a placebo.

The CDR3 loop is CASSLLRTSGGKDTQYF. CDR3 DNA sequence: TGTGCCAGCAGCTTACTCCGGACTAGCGGGGGAAAAGATACGCAGTATTTT. The chain has TRBV7-2 and TRBJ2-3; 13 bases line up with TRBD2. V was clipped by 2 bases and J by 5 bases; unmatched bases: 7. Per the germline V gene, CDR1 is SGHTA and CDR2 is FQGNSA. The CDR3 extends over 17 amino acids.

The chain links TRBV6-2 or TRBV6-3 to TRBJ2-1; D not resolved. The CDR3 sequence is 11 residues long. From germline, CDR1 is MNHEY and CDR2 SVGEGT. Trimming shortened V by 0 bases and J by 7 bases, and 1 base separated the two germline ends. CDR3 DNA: TGTGCCAGCAGTTACTCGAATGAGCAGTTCTTC. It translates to CASSYSNEQFF.

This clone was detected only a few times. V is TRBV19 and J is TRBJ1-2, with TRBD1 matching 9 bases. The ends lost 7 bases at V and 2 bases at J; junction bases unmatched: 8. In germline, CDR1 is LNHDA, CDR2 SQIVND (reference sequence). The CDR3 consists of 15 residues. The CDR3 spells CASIEQQGANYGYTF. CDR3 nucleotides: TGTGCCAGTATCGAACAACAGGGGGCGAACTATGGCTACACCTTC.

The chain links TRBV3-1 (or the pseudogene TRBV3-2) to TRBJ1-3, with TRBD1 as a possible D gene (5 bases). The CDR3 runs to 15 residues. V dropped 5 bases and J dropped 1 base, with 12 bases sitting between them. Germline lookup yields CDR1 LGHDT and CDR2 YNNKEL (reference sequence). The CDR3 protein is CASSSGVRSGNTIYF. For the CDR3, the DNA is TGTGCCAGCAGCTCGGGGGTCCGATCTGGAAACACCATATATTTT.

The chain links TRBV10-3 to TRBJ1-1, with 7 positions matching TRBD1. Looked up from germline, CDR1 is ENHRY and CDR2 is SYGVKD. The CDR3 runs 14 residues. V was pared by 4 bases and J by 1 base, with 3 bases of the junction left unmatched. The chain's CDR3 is CAISVRDRNTEAFF. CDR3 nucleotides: TGTGCCATCAGTGTTCGGGACAGGAACACTGAAGCTTTCTTT.

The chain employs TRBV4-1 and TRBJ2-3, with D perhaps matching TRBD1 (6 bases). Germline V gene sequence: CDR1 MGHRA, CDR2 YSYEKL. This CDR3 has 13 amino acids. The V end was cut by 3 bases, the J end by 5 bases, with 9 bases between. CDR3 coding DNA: TGCGCCAGCAGCCACGAAGGGGGAGATACGCAGTATTTT. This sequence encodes CASSHEGGDTQYF.

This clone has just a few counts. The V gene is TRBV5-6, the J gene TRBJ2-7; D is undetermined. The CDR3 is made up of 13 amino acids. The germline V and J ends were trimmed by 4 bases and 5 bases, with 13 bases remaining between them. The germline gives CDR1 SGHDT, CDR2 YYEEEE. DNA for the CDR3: TGTGCCAGCAGCCTCCTTCGGCGCGACGAGCAGTACTTC. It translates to CASSLLRRDEQYF.

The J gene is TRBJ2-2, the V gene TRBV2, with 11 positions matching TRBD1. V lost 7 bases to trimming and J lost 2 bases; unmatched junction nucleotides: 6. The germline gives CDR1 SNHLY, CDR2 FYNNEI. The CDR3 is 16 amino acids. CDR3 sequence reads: CASNSGTGGNTGELFF. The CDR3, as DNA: TGTGCCAGCAATTCGGGGACAGGGGGTAACACCGGGGAGCTGTTTTTT.

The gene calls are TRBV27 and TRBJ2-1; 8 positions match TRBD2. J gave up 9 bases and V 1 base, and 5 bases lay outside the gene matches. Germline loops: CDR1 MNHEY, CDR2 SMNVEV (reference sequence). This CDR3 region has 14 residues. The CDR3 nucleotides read TGTGCCAGCAGTTTATACGGGGGGGCCTTTGAGCAGTTCTTC. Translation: CASSLYGGAFEQFF.

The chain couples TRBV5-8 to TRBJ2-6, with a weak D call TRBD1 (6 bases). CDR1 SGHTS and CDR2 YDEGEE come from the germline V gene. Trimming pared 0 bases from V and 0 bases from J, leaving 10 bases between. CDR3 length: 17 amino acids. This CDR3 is CASSLGTDSSGANVLTF. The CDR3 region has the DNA TGTGCCAGCAGCTTGGGGACAGACAGCTCTGGGGCCAACGTCCTGACTTTC.

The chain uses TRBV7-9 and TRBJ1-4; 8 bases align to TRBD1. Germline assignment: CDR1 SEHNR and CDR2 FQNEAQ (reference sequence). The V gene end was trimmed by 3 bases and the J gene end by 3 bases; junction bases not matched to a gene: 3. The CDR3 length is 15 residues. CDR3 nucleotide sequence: TGTGCCAGCAGCTTGGACAGGGCGGCTAATGAAAAACTGTTTTTT. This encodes CASSLDRAANEKLFF. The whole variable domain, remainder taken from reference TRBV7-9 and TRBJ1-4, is DTGVSQNPRHKITKRGQNVTFRCDPISEHNRLYWYRQTLGQGPEFLTYFQNEAQLEKSRLLSDRFSAERPKGSFSTLEIQRTEQGDSAMYLCASSLDRAANEKLFFGSGTQLSVL.